This T cell receptor beta chain was recorded in a study of T cells in Graves' hyperthyroidism and ophthalmopathy. General study findings and limits: In blood, most of the thyroid clonotypes expanded above 0.001 were also present.

This clonotype has only a few counts. Its antigen is not identified. The TCR beta CDR3 regions underwent amplification using RNA transcripts as the source. The primer set for the first-round RT-PCR of the TCR CDR3 was HTBI. TCRdb re-called the multiplex PCR reads with MiXCR, one entry per CDR3 protein. The table has more than 350,000 distinct CDR3 sequences, under 15% seen once. The authors deemed Graves' hyperthyroidism stable absent ophthalmopathy progression within 18 months. This TCR came from a woman aged 25 to 39 with Graves' hyperthyroidism. The material sequenced was blood.

The DNA for the CDR3 is TGTGCCAGCAGCTCAACAGGGAACAGCGAGCAGTACTTC. Translation: CASSSTGNSEQYF. The chain is built from TRBV7-2 and TRBJ2-7; the D gene is possibly TRBD1 (6 bases). Germline CDR1 and CDR2: SGHTA and FQGNSA. V shed 4 bases and J shed 6 bases, with 13 bases lying between them. This CDR3 is built from 13 residues.